This TCR beta chain derives from a study of control samples from healthy donors and cancer patients. Here immunoSEQ multiplex PCR was the method, and the copy in TCRdb shows in-frame clones only, minus some. The data show 120,000 or so clones, about 89% seen once. Sequencing was done on a sample of blood. The receptor's source is a man in his 60s in good health.

The CDR3 DNA reads as TGTGCCAGCAGCGACAGCGGGGGGGACCTGAACACTGAAGCTTTCTTT. It yields the protein CASSDSGGDLNTEAFF. This chain uses TRBV25-1 with TRBJ1-1; tentatively, D is TRBD1 (5 bases). Trimming removed 6 bases from V and 0 bases from J, with 17 bases in between. Looked up from germline, CDR1 is MGHDK and CDR2 is SYGVNS. CDR3 length equals 16 residues.